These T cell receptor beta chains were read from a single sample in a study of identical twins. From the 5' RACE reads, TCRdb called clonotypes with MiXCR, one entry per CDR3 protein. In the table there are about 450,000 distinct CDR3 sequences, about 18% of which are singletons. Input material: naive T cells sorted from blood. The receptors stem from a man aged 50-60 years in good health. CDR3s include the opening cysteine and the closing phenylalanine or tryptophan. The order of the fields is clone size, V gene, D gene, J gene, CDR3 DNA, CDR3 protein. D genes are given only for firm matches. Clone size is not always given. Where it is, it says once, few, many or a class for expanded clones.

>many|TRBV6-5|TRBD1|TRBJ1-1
TGTGCCAGCAGTTACTTCCAGGGGGGGACTGAAGCTTTCTTT
CASSYFQGGTEAFF
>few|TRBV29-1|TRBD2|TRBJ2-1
TGCAGCGTTGTAGGCCTAGCGGGAGGGCTCGATGAGCAGTTCTTC
CSVVGLAGGLDEQFF
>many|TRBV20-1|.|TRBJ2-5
TGCAGCCTGACGTCACAAGAGACCCAGTACTTC
CSLTSQETQYF
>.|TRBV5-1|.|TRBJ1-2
TGCGCCAGCGCGACGGCAGCCCAATATGGCTACACCTTC
CASATAAQYGYTF
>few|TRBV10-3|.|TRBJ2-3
TGTGCCATCAGTGAGTGGGTTTCCTCCACAGATACGCAGTATTTT
CAISEWVSSTDTQYF
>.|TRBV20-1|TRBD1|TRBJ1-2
TGCAGTGCTAGACCTGACTCAGGGGGACGCGGCTACACCTTC
CSARPDSGGRGYTF
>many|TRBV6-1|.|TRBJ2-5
TGTGCCAGCAGTGTTGGGTACACCATTCAAGAGACCCAGTACTTC
CASSVGYTIQETQYF
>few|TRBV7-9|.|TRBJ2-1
TGTGCCAGCAGCTTAGGGGGATGGAGTTCCTCCTACAATGAGCAGTTCTTC
CASSLGGWSSSYNEQFF
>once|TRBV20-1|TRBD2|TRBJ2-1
TGCAGTGCTAGAAGAAGAGCGGGGGACCACTACAATGAGCAGTTCTTC
CSARRRAGDHYNEQFF
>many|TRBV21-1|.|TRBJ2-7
TGTGCCAGCAGCAACGGGACAGACAGCTCCTACGAGCAGTACTTC
CASSNGTDSSYEQYF
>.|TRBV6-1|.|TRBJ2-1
TGTGCCAGCCCACGTGGAATAGACTACAATGAGCAGTTCTTC
CASPRGIDYNEQFF
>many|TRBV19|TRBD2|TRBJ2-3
TGTGCCAGAGCAAGAACTAGCGGGAGGAGCACAGATACGCAGTATTTT
CARARTSGRSTDTQYF
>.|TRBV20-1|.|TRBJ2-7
TGCAGTGCTAGTCCCCGCGTAACCCGCTACGAGCAGTACTTC
CSASPRVTRYEQYF
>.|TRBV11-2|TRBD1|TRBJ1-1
TGTGCCAGCAGCGTCGACAGGGAAGAAGCTTTCTTT
CASSVDREEAFF
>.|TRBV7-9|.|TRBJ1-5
TGTGCCAGCAGCTTTGCAGGGAAGGGCAATCAGCCCCAGCATTTT
CASSFAGKGNQPQHF
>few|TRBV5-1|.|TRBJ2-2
TGCGCCAGCAGCCGGATGGGCCCTAACACCGGGGAGCTGTTTTTT
CASSRMGPNTGELFF
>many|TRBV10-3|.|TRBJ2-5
TGTGCCATCAGTGAGCCAAGGGCTAGCCGGTTGACCCAGTACTTC
CAISEPRASRLTQYF
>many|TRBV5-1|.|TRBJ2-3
TGCGCCAGCAGCTTGGTACCCTCGGGGGGCGGTGGCACAGATACGCAGTATTTT
CASSLVPSGGGGTDTQYF
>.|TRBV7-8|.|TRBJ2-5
TGTGCCAGCAGCCCCTGGGGAGGACAAGAGACCCAGTACTTC
CASSPWGGQETQYF
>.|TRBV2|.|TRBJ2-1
TGTGCCAGCAGTCTATCCGGGACCAAGCAGTTCTTC
CASSLSGTKQFF
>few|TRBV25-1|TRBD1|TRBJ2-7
TGTGCCAGCAGTGAATCCCCACAGACAGGGGGTCAGTACTTC
CASSESPQTGGQYF
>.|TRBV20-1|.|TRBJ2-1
TGCAGTGCTAGAGACTCTCTCCGGGACGCCTACAATGAGCAGTTCTTC
CSARDSLRDAYNEQFF
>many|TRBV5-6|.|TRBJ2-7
TGTGCCAGCAGCTTATCCCTGATGGGACCCTACGAGCAGTACTTC
CASSLSLMGPYEQYF
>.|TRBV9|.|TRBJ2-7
TGTGCCAGCAGCGTTTCAGGTTCGGGGGACGAGCAGTACTTC
CASSVSGSGDEQYF
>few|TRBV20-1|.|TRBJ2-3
TGCAGTGCTAGAGTGTTGGGGGATACGCAGTATTTT
CSARVLGDTQYF
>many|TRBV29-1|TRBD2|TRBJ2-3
TGCAGCGTTGAAGTGCGGGGGGGACTCACAGATACGCAGTATTTT
CSVEVRGGLTDTQYF
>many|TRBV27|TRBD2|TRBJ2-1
TGTGCCAGCGGGCTAGCGGGGACCTACAATGAGCAGTTCTTC
CASGLAGTYNEQFF
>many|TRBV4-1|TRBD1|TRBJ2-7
TGCGCCAGCAGCCTTGCTGGGACAGGCTCCTACGAGCAGTACTTC
CASSLAGTGSYEQYF
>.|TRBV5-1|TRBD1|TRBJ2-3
TGCGCCAGCAGCCGCCGGGACAGCTCTACAGATACGCAGTATTTT
CASSRRDSSTDTQYF
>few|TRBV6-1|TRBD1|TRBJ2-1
TGTGCCAGCAGGCTGGGACAGGGGCAGGGCAATGAGCAGTTCTTC
CASRLGQGQGNEQFF
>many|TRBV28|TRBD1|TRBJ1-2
TGTGCCAGCAGGGAACAGGGGGCGATCAACTATGGCTACACCTTC
CASREQGAINYGYTF
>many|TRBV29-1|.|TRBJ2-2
TGCAGCGTTGAATTGGGGGGCAACACCGGGGAGCTGTTTTTT
CSVELGGNTGELFF
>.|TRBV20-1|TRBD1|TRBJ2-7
TGCAGTGCTCCTGGGACAGGGGTAGACGAGCAGTACTTC
CSAPGTGVDEQYF
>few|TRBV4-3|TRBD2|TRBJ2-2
TGCGCCAGCAGCCGAGGGGAAGCGGGAGGGGGCGGGGAGCTGTTTTTT
CASSRGEAGGGGELFF
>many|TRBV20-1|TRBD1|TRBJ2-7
TGCAGTGCTAGTTTGGGACAGGGAGCCGAGCAGTACTTC
CSASLGQGAEQYF
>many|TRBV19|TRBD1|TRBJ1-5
TGTGCCAGCCGGGACAGGGAGAATCAGCCCCAGCATTTT
CASRDRENQPQHF
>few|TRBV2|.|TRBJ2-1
TGTGCCAGCAGTGTTCGGCAGGGCCCCTACAATGAGCAGTTCTTC
CASSVRQGPYNEQFF
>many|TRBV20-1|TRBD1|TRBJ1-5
TGCAGTGCCGACAGGGCCGATCAGCCCCAGCATTTT
CSADRADQPQHF
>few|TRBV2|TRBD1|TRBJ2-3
TGTGCCAGCAGTGAAGGACAGGGTGCAGATACGCAGTATTTT
CASSEGQGADTQYF
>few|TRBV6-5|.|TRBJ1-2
TGTGCCAGCAGTTACTCCAGCGGATTGGGCTATGGCTACACCTTC
CASSYSSGLGYGYTF
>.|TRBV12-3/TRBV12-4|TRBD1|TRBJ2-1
TGTGCATTTCAGGGGGCGATATTGGATGAGCAGTTCTTC
CAFQGAILDEQFF
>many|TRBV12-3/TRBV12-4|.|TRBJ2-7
TGTGCCAGCAGCTGGGACGACGAGCAGTACTTC
CASSWDDEQYF
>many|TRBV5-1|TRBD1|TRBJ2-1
TGCGCCAGCAGCTCACTAACAGGGGTACCCTACAATGAGCAGTTCTTC
CASSSLTGVPYNEQFF
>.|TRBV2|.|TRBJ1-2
TGTGCCAGCAGTGCCGGTCTTGGGGGCTACACCTTC
CASSAGLGGYTF
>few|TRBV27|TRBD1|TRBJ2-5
TGTGCCAGCAGTCAGACAGGGGGCATAGGAGAGACCCAGTACTTC
CASSQTGGIGETQYF
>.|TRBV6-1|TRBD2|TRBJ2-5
TGTGCCAGCAGGGCTAGCGGGGGAGCACAAGAGACCCAGTACTTC
CASRASGGAQETQYF
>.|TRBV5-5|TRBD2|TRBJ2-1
TGTGCCAGCAGCGCCGTCGGACTAGTCGTAAATGAGCAGTTCTTC
CASSAVGLVVNEQFF
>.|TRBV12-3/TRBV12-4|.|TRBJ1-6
TGTGCCAGCAGTACTCTCCCCAATTCACCCCTCCACTTT
CASSTLPNSPLHF
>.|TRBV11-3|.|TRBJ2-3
TGTGCCAGCAGCTCCGACCGATTAGATACGCAGTATTTT
CASSSDRLDTQYF
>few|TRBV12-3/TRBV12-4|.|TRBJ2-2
TGTGCCAGCATGAGGAGGGTTTTCACCGGGGAGCTGTTTTTT
CASMRRVFTGELFF
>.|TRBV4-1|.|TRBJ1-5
TGCGCCAGCAGCCGCCAACGGGGCGGGGCAGTTCAGCCCCAGCATTTT
CASSRQRGGAVQPQHF
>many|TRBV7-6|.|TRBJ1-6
TGTGCCAGCAGCTTGACAGAAAGTTCACCCCTCCACTTT
CASSLTESSPLHF
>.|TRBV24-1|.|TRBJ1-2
TGTGCCACCAGTGATTTTTCCGGGACTGCTATCCTCTTC
CATSDFSGTAILF
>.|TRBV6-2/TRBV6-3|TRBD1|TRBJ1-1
TGTGCCAGCAGTTCGAGGGGGCGAGGGAACACTGAAGCTTTCTTT
CASSSRGRGNTEAFF
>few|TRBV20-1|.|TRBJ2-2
TGCAGTGCTAGAGATCGCCTTACCGGGGAGCTGTTTTTT
CSARDRLTGELFF
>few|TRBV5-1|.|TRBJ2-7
TGCGCCAGCAGCCGGGGCACGGAGCAGTACTTC
CASSRGTEQYF
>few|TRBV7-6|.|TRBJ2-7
TGTGCCAGCAGCTTAGCGTTGAGGTCGTACGAGCAGTACTTC
CASSLALRSYEQYF